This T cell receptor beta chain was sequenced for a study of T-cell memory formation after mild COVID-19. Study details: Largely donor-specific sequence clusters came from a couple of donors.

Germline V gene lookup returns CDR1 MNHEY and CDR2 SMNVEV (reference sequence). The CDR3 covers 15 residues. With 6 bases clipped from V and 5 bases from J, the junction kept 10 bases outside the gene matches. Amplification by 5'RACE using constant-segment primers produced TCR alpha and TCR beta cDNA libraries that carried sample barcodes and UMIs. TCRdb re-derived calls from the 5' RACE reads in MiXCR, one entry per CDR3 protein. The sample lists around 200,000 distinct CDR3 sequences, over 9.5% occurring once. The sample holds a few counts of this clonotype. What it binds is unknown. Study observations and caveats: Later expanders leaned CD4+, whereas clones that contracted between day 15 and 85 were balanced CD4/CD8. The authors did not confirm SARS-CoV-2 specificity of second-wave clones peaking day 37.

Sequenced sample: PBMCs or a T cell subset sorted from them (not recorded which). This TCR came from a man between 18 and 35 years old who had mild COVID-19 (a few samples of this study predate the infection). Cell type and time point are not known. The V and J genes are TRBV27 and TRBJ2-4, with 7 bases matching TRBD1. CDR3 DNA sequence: TGTGCCAGCAGCCGGGACAGCGCAACACAAAACATTCAGTACTTC. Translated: CASSRDSATQNIQYF.